The 9 T cell receptor beta chains given below trace back to one sample, sequenced in a study of read filtering for tumor transcriptome and immune sequencing. The library was built from 400 ng RNA with molecular barcoded adaptors for alpha/delta and beta/gamma chains. TCRdb fed the reads into MiXCR, producing one record per CDR3 protein. Counted here are 75,000 to 95,000 distinct CDR3 sequences, about a fifth occurring once; the ten biggest clones make up over 10%. Material: a population of CD138-negative cells sorted from bone marrow. These receptors all come from a donor at least 40 years old with multiple myeloma.

The CDR3 sequence is CASSLAYGTDKFSYEQYF. The CDR3 nucleotides read TGTGCCAGCAGCTTAGCGTACGGGACAGACAAATTTTCCTACGAGCAGTACTTC. The chain recombines TRBV7-9 with TRBJ2-7; 7 bases align to TRBD1. V was clipped by 0 bases and J by 1 base; unmatched bases: 12. The CDR3 has 18 amino acids. Germline V gene sequence: CDR1 SEHNR, CDR2 FQNEAQ (reference sequence). The variable domain in full, with the rest retrieved from reference TRBV7-9 and TRBJ2-7, is DTGVSQNPRHKITKRGQNVTFRCDPISEHNRLYWYRQTLGQGPEFLTYFQNEAQLEKSRLLSDRFSAERPKGSFSTLEIQRTEQGDSAMYLCASSLAYGTDKFSYEQYFGPGTRLTVT.

This clonotype was seen ten or more times. This sequence joins TRBV2 and TRBJ2-2, with D uncertain. The CDR3 extends over 15 amino acids. V lost 6 bases to trimming and J lost 0 bases, with 11 bases between them. CDR1 SNHLY and CDR2 FYNNEI come from the germline V gene. CDR3 nucleotide sequence: TGTGCCAGCAGCCCCATGAGACCGAACACCGGGGAGCTGTTTTTT. The encoded protein is CASSPMRPNTGELFF.

This clonotype showed up just a few times. This chain connects TRBV2 to TRBJ2-1, with no clear D. V dropped 6 bases and J dropped 6 bases, with 18 bases sitting between them. This CDR3 spans 15 amino acids. CDR1 SNHLY and CDR2 FYNNEI come from the germline V gene. The DNA of the CDR3 is TGTGCCAGCAGAGAGGCGGCAGTCCCCTTCAATGAGCAGTTCTTC. It specifies CASREAAVPFNEQFF. The variable domain in full, with the rest retrieved from reference TRBV2 and TRBJ2-1, is EPEVTQTPSHQVTQMGQEVILRCVPISNHLYFYWYRQILGQKVEFLVSFYNNEISEKSEIFDDQFSVERPDGSNFTLKIRSTKLEDSAMYFCASREAAVPFNEQFFGPGTRLTVL.

There are many counts of this clonotype. The chain uses TRBV11-2 and TRBJ1-3, with TRBD1 as a possible D gene (5 bases). The V gene lost 5 bases and the J gene lost 0 bases, with 11 bases spanning the gap. Germline V CDR1 and CDR2: SGHAT, FQNNGV. The CDR3 runs 15 residues. The CDR3 protein is CASSRGLGSGNTIYF. The DNA of the CDR3 is TGTGCCAGCAGCCGGGGACTTGGCTCTGGAAACACCATATATTTT.

This clonotype is labeled as medium-sized. The chain employs TRBV5-4 and TRBJ2-6, with a weak D call TRBD1 (5 bases). The CDR3 is 16 amino acids. Trimming removed 0 bases from V and 3 bases from J, with 10 bases in between. From germline, CDR1 is SGHNT and CDR2 YYREEE (reference sequence). CDR3 in DNA: TGTGCCAGCAGCTTGGAGCAGGGCGGTGGGGCCAACGTCCTGACTTTC. Its protein is CASSLEQGGGANVLTF.

About this clonotype itself: A much larger clone lies a single base off, so this may be a read error. In DNA form, the CDR3 reads TGTGCCATCAGTGGGCAAGATAGGGCCTCTGAAGCTTTCTTT. Protein sequence: CAISGQDRASEAFF. V and J are TRBV10-3 and TRBJ1-1; D is uncertain. Germline V lookup: CDR1 ENHRY, CDR2 SYGVKD. Trimming removed 4 bases from V and 6 bases from J, with 15 bases in between. The CDR3 loop spans 14 amino acids.

In its sample, this clonotype ranks as medium-sized. The genes are TRBV2 and TRBJ2-1; TRBD1 might be the D (6 bases). The ends were cut back, 3 bases at V and 0 bases at J, with 12 bases in the middle. The CDR3 extends over 16 amino acids. Germline CDR1 reads SNHLY; CDR2 reads FYNNEI. Here the CDR3 DNA reads TGTGCCAGCAGTGACGTGGGACAAAGCTCCTACAATGAGCAGTTCTTC. Its protein product is CASSDVGQSSYNEQFF.

This clonotype was seen ten or more times. The chain has TRBV14 and TRBJ2-7, with 10 bases lining up with TRBD1. The CDR3 sequence is 15 residues long. V was pared by 1 base and J by 4 bases, with 4 bases of the junction left unmatched. The germline CDR1 and CDR2 sequences are SGHDN and FVKESK. In nucleotides, the CDR3 is TGTGCCAGCAGCCAAGTAACGGGACAGGGGTACGAGCAGTACTTC. It translates to CASSQVTGQGYEQYF.

The chain joins TRBV12-3 or TRBV12-4 to TRBJ2-7; 11 bases agree with TRBD2. The CDR3 runs to 17 residues. Trimming cost V 5 bases and J 4 bases; bases outside gene matches: 13. CDR3 residues: CASSPPGTSGFMYEQYF. The CDR3 DNA follows: TGTGCCAGCAGTCCGCCCGGGACTAGCGGTTTTATGTACGAGCAGTACTTC.